The 14 T cell receptor beta chains below all came from one sample that was sequenced in a study of T cell responses to AZD1222 COVID-19 vaccine. Repertoires were generated with immunoSEQ multiplex PCR, while TCRdb's copy carries only in-frame clones and drops some. The table lists around 100,000 clones, around 90% of them singletons. This specimen consisted of peripheral blood, obtained on day 0 of AZD1222 vaccination. These receptors all stem from an adult in good health.

The chain carries TRBV28 and TRBJ2-3; D may be TRBD1 (5 bases). This CDR3 spans 13 amino acids. The germline CDR1 and CDR2 sequences are MDHEN and SYDVKM. Trimming pared 3 bases from V and 8 bases from J, leaving 12 bases between. The chain's CDR3 is CASSFQGPGTQYF. DNA of the CDR3: TGTGCCAGCAGTTTTCAGGGCCCTGGTACGCAGTATTTT.

The chain carries TRBV7-8 and TRBJ2-1; 10 positions agree with TRBD2. V trimming: 1 base; J trimming: 9 bases; junction bases outside the gene matches: 18. Germline CDR1 SGHVS, CDR2 FQNEAQ. This CDR3 spans 19 amino acids. The CDR3 DNA reads TGTGCCAGCAGCTTAGTTCTCTCTGCGGCTAGCGGGAGAATGGTTGAGCAGTTCTTC. It codes for CASSLVLSAASGRMVEQFF.

For this clone: The same CDR3 arises from other DNA sequences in this sample as well. This chain links TRBV19 with TRBJ1-1; tentatively, D is TRBD1 (5 bases). V shed 3 bases and J shed 1 base, with 6 bases lying between them. The length of the CDR3 is 13 residues. Per germline, CDR1 LNHDA and CDR2 SQIVND (reference sequence). The CDR3 sequence is CASSMQGNTEAFF. DNA of the CDR3: TGTGCCAGTAGTATGCAGGGGAACACTGAAGCTTTCTTT.

The J gene is TRBJ2-2, the V gene TRBV23-1; 8 bases are shared with TRBD1. TRBV23-1 is known as an ORF, though its function is uncertain. The CDR3 sequence is 17 residues long. V lost 4 bases, J lost 3 bases, and 10 bases stayed unmatched. Here the CDR3 DNA reads TGCGCCAGCAGTCTTCCCGGGACAGGTGAATACACCGGGGAGCTGTTTTTT. Its translation: CASSLPGTGEYTGELFF.

V usage is TRBV7-6 and J usage is TRBJ1-6; the D is unclear. Germline CDR1 is SGHVS and CDR2 is FNYEAQ. CDR3 length: 17 residues. V lost 2 bases, J lost 0 bases, and 11 bases lay in between. The CDR3: CASSLYPGSSYNSPLHF. The CDR3 nucleotides are TGTGCCAGCAGCTTATATCCGGGGAGCTCCTATAATTCACCCCTCCACTTT. Combining the CDR3 with reference TRBV7-6 and TRBJ1-6 gives the whole variable domain GAGVSQSPRYKVTKRGQDVALRCDPISGHVSLYWYRQALGQGPEFLTYFNYEAQQDKSGLPNDRFSAERPEGSISTLTIQRTEQRDSAMYRCASSLYPGSSYNSPLHFGNGTRLTVT.

J is TRBJ1-5 and V is TRBV27; TRBD1 matches at 9 bases. The CDR3 consists of 14 residues. The V and J ends lost 5 bases and 7 bases, in that order; junction bases with no gene match: 6. Germline CDR1 MNHEY, CDR2 SMNVEV (reference sequence). The CDR3: CASSPDRGTQPQHF. CDR3 DNA sequence: TGTGCCAGCAGTCCCGACAGGGGGACACAGCCCCAGCATTTT.

The chain is built from TRBV9 and TRBJ2-2; 9 bases are shared with TRBD1. Germline values: CDR1 SGDLS, CDR2 YYNGEE. CDR3 length: 15 amino acids. V trimming: 3 bases; J trimming: 5 bases; junction bases outside the gene matches: 5. CDR3 nucleotides: TGTGCCAGCAGCGCTACAGGGGGCGGGACCGGGGAGCTGTTTTTT. Translation: CASSATGGGTGELFF.

The V and J genes are TRBV19 and TRBJ1-5; D not certain. Germline CDR1 reads LNHDA; CDR2 reads SQIVND (reference sequence). The CDR3 covers 13 residues. The V end lost 1 base, the J end lost 6 bases, and 7 bases lay between the germline ends. The CDR3 coding sequence is TGTGCCAGTAGTATAGGTCTTAGTCAGCCCCAGCATTTT. Translated, it gives CASSIGLSQPQHF.

The chain has TRBV3-1 (or the pseudogene TRBV3-2) and TRBJ2-5; the D gene is possibly TRBD2 (5 bases). This CDR3 has 14 amino acids. The V end lost 1 base, the J end lost 5 bases, and 11 bases lay between the germline ends. Germline loops: CDR1 LGHDT, CDR2 YNNKEL (reference sequence). The CDR3 here is CASSQAPSSETQYF. For the CDR3, the DNA is TGTGCCAGCAGCCAAGCTCCTAGCTCGGAGACCCAGTACTTC.

The rearrangement joins TRBV21-1 to TRBJ2-7; the tabulated D call, TRBD2, remains unverified against the DNA. TRBV21-1 corresponds to a pseudogene. The CDR3 is 12 residues long. The CDR3 sequence is CASSKLLIAVYF. In DNA form, the CDR3 reads TGTGCCAGCAGCAAATTGCTAATAGCGGTTTACTTC.

This clone appeared once. V and J are TRBV5-8 and TRBJ1-1; D possibly corresponds to TRBD1 (6 bases). The CDR3 is 14 residues long. From germline, CDR1 is SGHTS and CDR2 YDEGEE. V lost 10 bases to trimming and J lost 0 bases, with 16 bases between them. The CDR3 region is CAHKKGGMNTEAFF. As DNA, the CDR3 is TGTGCCCACAAAAAGGGGGGGATGAACACTGAAGCTTTCTTT.

The chain combines TRBV18 with TRBJ2-5; no definite D call. Germline-derived CDR1 and CDR2 are KGHSH and LQKENI. With 4 bases removed from V and 3 bases from J, the gap between germline ends came to 6 bases. The CDR3 runs 12 residues. The CDR3 DNA sequence: TGTGCCAGCTCACTAGGAGAAGAGACCCAGTACTTC. Translated: CASSLGEETQYF.

This rearrangement joins TRBV7-2 to TRBJ2-1, with 11 nucleotides matching TRBD2. This CDR3 spans 16 amino acids. CDR1 and CDR2 (germline): SGHTA, FQGNSA. Trimming took 2 bases from V and 10 from J; bases not matched to a gene: 10. CDR3 residues: CASSLSSGLAGGEQFF. The DNA for the CDR3 is TGTGCCAGCAGCTTATCGTCGGGGCTAGCGGGAGGAGAGCAGTTCTTC.

CDR3 bases: TGTGCCAGCAGTTTGGTGGCAGTGAACTATGGCTACACCTTC. Translating it yields CASSLVAVNYGYTF. This chain connects TRBV28 to TRBJ1-2; unclear D gene. CDR3 size: 14 residues. V was cut by 3 bases and J by 2 bases, with 10 bases left in between. The germline V gene has CDR1 MDHEN and CDR2 SYDVKM.